Listed here are 5 T cell receptor beta chains from one sample, sequenced in a study of long-term antiretroviral therapy in people with HIV (dated by TCRdb to 2022 to 2024). The immunoSEQ hsTCRB v3.0 assay was used at survey level resolution for TRB variable region sequencing. TCRdb holds this immuneACCESS table with in-frame rearrangements only. Some clones are missing; in checked studies, unresolved V genes explain under half, and the rest has no known cause. The sample table shows tens of thousands of clones, and roughly three quarters are seen once. The ten largest make up about 10% of the sample. The material was unsorted PBMCs, obtained 1.1 years before starting antiretroviral therapy. All receptors come from a woman aged 40 to 55 with HIV.

The rearrangement uses TRBV29-1 and TRBJ1-2; 9 bases are shared with TRBD1. The CDR3 sequence is 13 residues long. V lost 7 bases to trimming and J lost 2 bases; unmatched junction nucleotides: 5. Germline loops: CDR1 SQVTM, CDR2 ANQGSEA. DNA for the CDR3: TGCAGCGGACGGACAGGGGAGAACTATGGCTACACCTTC. Its protein is CSGRTGENYGYTF.

This clone was counted a single time. The chain uses TRBV7-2 and TRBJ1-2; D gene ambiguous. In germline, CDR1 is SGHTA, CDR2 FQGNSA. This CDR3 is 13 amino acids long. Trimming took off 4 bases at V and 6 bases at J, with 12 bases between the two ends. The CDR3 spells CASSWQRADGYTF. CDR3 sequence (DNA): TGTGCCAGCAGCTGGCAGCGGGCCGATGGCTACACCTTC. The whole variable domain, remainder taken from reference TRBV7-2 and TRBJ1-2, is GAGVSQSPSNKVTEKGKDVELRCDPISGHTALYWYRQSLGQGLEFLIYFQGNSAPDKSGLPSDRFSAERTGGSVSTLTIQRTQQEDSAVYLCASSWQRADGYTFGSGTRLTVV.

This clone was picked up a small number of times. The V and J genes are TRBV9 and TRBJ2-3; the match to TRBD2 covers 9 bases. Germline V lookup: CDR1 SGDLS, CDR2 YYNGEE. The CDR3 extends over 15 amino acids. V dropped 2 bases and J dropped 4; count of bases not matched to a gene: 5. The CDR3 region is CASSVSGSEADTQYF. For the CDR3, the DNA is TGTGCCAGCAGCGTTAGCGGGAGTGAGGCAGATACGCAGTATTTT. Supplemented by reference TRBV9 and TRBJ2-3, the full variable domain reads DSGVTQTPKHLITATGQRVTLRCSPRSGDLSVYWYQQSLDQGLQFLIQYYNGEERAKGNILERFSAQQFPDLHSELNLSSLELGDSALYFCASSVSGSEADTQYFGPGTRLTVL.

This sequence joins TRBV7-9 and TRBJ2-1; possibly TRBD1 for D (6 bases). With 6 bases removed from V and 5 bases from J, the gap between germline ends came to 26 bases. The germline V gene has CDR1 SEHNR and CDR2 FQNEAQ (reference sequence). The length of the CDR3 is 18 residues. The CDR3 nucleotides read TGTGCCAGCAGACCATACCGGGACACCTATCGAGGGCACAATGAGCAGTTCTTC. It codes for CASRPYRDTYRGHNEQFF.

The CDR3 spells CAWSSRTGKYEQYF. In DNA form, the CDR3 reads TGTGCCTGGAGTTCCCGGACAGGGAAATACGAGCAGTACTTC. V gene TRBV30 combines with J gene TRBJ2-7, with 8 bases matching TRBD1. V was pared by 2 bases and J by 4 bases, with 7 bases of the junction left unmatched. The CDR3 length is 14 residues. Germline V CDR1 and CDR2: GTSNPN, SVGIG (reference sequence).